The 28 T cell receptor beta chains given below trace back to one sample, sequenced in a study of cytomegalovirus exposure and HLA in healthy donors. The study ran its PCR with 60 Vbeta and 13 Jbeta primers. This table comes from immunoSEQ multiplex PCR, and its TCRdb copy is limited to in-frame clones, with some not included. The data show some 140,000 clones, with about 76% seen just once and approximately 8% held by the top ten. The sample comprised PBMCs. These receptors were obtained from a man aged 30-40 years in good health and CMV-seropositive.

This clone has just one count. V is TRBV10-3 and J is TRBJ2-7, with TRBD2 matching over 9 bases. The CDR3 has 13 amino acids. The junction had 11 bases not matched to a gene; V was cut back by 11 bases and J by 6 bases. The germline gives CDR1 ENHRY, CDR2 SYGVKD. In DNA form, the CDR3 reads TGTGCCGCCAGACCGCGGGAGGGGGGCGAGCAGTACTTC. As protein: CAARPREGGEQYF.

The J gene is TRBJ1-2, the V gene TRBV19, with 7 nucleotides matching TRBD1. V gave up 7 bases and J gave up 7 bases; unmatched junction bases: 6. Germline CDR1 reads LNHDA; CDR2 reads SQIVND (reference sequence). The CDR3 length is 12 residues. The CDR3 DNA follows: TGTGCCAGTAAGGGACAGCACATTGGCTACACCTTC. This translates into CASKGQHIGYTF. Based on the CDR3 plus reference TRBV19 and TRBJ1-2, the full variable domain is DGGITQSPKYLFRKEGQNVTLSCEQNLNHDAMYWYRQDPGQGLRLIYYSQIVNDFQKGDIAEGYSVSREKKESFPLTVTSAQKNPTAFYLCASKGQHIGYTFGSGTRLTVV.

This clone was detected only once. The chain employs TRBV5-4 and TRBJ1-4, with 7 nucleotides matching TRBD1. CDR1 and CDR2 from the germline V gene are SGHNT and YYREEE (reference sequence). V was clipped by 4 bases and J by 4 bases; unmatched bases: 4. The CDR3 length is 14 residues. CDR3 DNA: TGTGCCAGCAGCCGGGACAGCCTTAATGAAAAACTGTTTTTT. Its translation: CASSRDSLNEKLFF.

The chain combines TRBV6-5 with TRBJ2-7, with D possibly matching TRBD1 (6 bases). The germline CDR1 and CDR2 sequences are MNHEY and SVGAGI. The CDR3 loop spans 13 amino acids. Deletions cut 2 bases from V and 4 bases from J, with 9 bases between. This CDR3 reads CASSYLTGYEQYF. CDR3 coding DNA: TGTGCCAGCAGTTACCTTACAGGGTACGAGCAGTACTTC.

Written as DNA, the CDR3 is TGCAGCGTAGAACAGGGGGCGAGTGAAAAACTGTTTTTT. Protein product: CSVEQGASEKLFF. The chain uses TRBV29-1 and TRBJ1-4, with 9 bases aligning to TRBD1. Unmatched junction bases numbered 6, after V lost 6 bases and J lost 7 bases. The CDR3 contains 13 residues. Germline-derived CDR1 and CDR2 are SQVTM and ANQGSEA.

This clone was seen more than once but under ten times. The V and J genes are TRBV25-1 and TRBJ1-1, with 8 bases fitting TRBD1. Germline CDR1 is MGHDK and CDR2 is SYGVNS. This CDR3 is built from 12 residues. The V and J ends lost 6 bases and 6 bases, in that order; junction bases with no gene match: 3. The CDR3 protein is CASSRTGSEAFF. CDR3 bases: TGTGCCAGCAGCCGGACAGGGTCTGAAGCTTTCTTT.

The V gene is TRBV28, the J gene TRBJ2-3; D ambiguous. V lost 8 bases to trimming and J lost 3 bases, with 12 bases between them. The CDR3 contains 13 residues. Germline values: CDR1 MDHEN, CDR2 SYDVKM. This CDR3 reads CASSSSGTDTQYF. The CDR3 DNA is TGTGCCAGCTCAAGTTCCGGGACAGATACGCAGTATTTT.

The V and J genes are TRBV7-9 and TRBJ1-3; D possibly corresponds to TRBD1 (6 bases). Germline loops: CDR1 SEHNR, CDR2 FQNEAQ (reference sequence). The CDR3 length is 15 residues. The ends were cut back, 5 bases at V and 4 bases at J, with 15 bases in the middle. CDR3: CASSPDQGSGNTIYF. The DNA for the CDR3 is TGTGCCAGCAGCCCCGATCAGGGGTCGGGAAACACCATATATTTT.

This sequence joins TRBV4-1 and TRBJ2-1, with 7 bases that match TRBD2. Germline V lookup: CDR1 MGHRA, CDR2 YSYEKL. There are 14 residues in the CDR3. Trimming took 6 bases from V and 4 from J; bases not matched to a gene: 6. The CDR3 spells CASRRSSGYNEQFF. The CDR3 bases are TGCGCCAGCAGGCGATCTAGCGGATACAATGAGCAGTTCTTC.

The chain employs TRBV27 and TRBJ2-7; TRBD1 matches at 10 bases. Germline V lookup: CDR1 MNHEY, CDR2 SMNVEV (reference sequence). V lost 6 bases and J lost 2; bases outside the gene matches: 4. The CDR3 runs to 14 residues. Here the CDR3 DNA reads TGTGCCAGCAGCCTGGACAGGGGGGCCTACGAGCAGTACTTC. Translating it yields CASSLDRGAYEQYF.

CDR3 nucleotide sequence: TGTGCCAGCAGTTTAAGGGGAGGGGTTACTAATTCACCCCTCCACTTT. This codes for CASSLRGGVTNSPLHF. The chain joins TRBV27 to TRBJ1-6; perhaps TRBD1 as D (5 bases). The V end lost 2 bases, the J end lost 6 bases, and 14 bases lay between the germline ends. Germline V gives CDR1 MNHEY, CDR2 SMNVEV (reference sequence). This CDR3 is built from 16 residues.

V gene TRBV19 combines with J gene TRBJ2-3; D might be TRBD1 (5 bases). Trimming removed 7 bases at V and 3 bases at J, with 14 bases between. The CDR3 is 14 residues long. CDR1 LNHDA and CDR2 SQIVND come from the germline V gene (reference sequence). CDR3 loop: CASTSREGTDTQYF. The CDR3 DNA is TGTGCCAGTACCAGCAGGGAAGGGACAGATACGCAGTATTTT. Drawing the rest from reference TRBV19 and TRBJ2-3, the complete variable domain is DGGITQSPKYLFRKEGQNVTLSCEQNLNHDAMYWYRQDPGQGLRLIYYSQIVNDFQKGDIAEGYSVSREKKESFPLTVTSAQKNPTAFYLCASTSREGTDTQYFGPGTRLTVL.

The CDR3 sequence: CASSFVGGLLDTQYF. The CDR3 nucleotides are TGTGCCAGCAGTTTCGTGGGAGGCCTCTTGGATACGCAGTATTTT. This chain links TRBV28 with TRBJ2-3; tentative D call: TRBD2 (6 bases). The CDR3 has 15 amino acids. From germline, CDR1 is MDHEN and CDR2 SYDVKM. Trimming shortened V by 3 bases and J by 6 bases, and 16 bases separated the two germline ends. Together with reference TRBV28 and TRBJ2-3, the CDR3 gives the full variable domain: DVKVTQSSRYLVKRTGEKVFLECVQDMDHENMFWYRQDPGLGLRLIYFSYDVKMKEKGDIPEGYSVSREKKERFSLILESASTNQTSMYLCASSFVGGLLDTQYFGPGTRLTVL.

The chain joins TRBV7-6 to TRBJ1-2; D not certain. This CDR3 comprises 13 residues. Trimming removed 1 base from V and 2 bases from J, with 5 bases in between. Germline values: CDR1 SGHVS, CDR2 FNYEAQ. The CDR3 nucleotides are TGTGCCAGCAGCTTAGACGGGAACTATGGCTACACCTTC. It is translated as CASSLDGNYGYTF.

This clone was counted a few times. The genes are TRBV5-1 and TRBJ1-3, with D hard to call. The CDR3 runs to 16 residues. Deletions cut 2 bases from V and 0 bases from J, with 12 bases between. Per the germline V gene, CDR1 is SGHRS and CDR2 is YFSETQ. The CDR3 protein is CASSFGSPYSGNTIYF. The CDR3 DNA is TGCGCCAGCAGCTTCGGGAGTCCTTACTCTGGAAACACCATATATTTT.

The chain couples TRBV6-1 to TRBJ2-5, with TRBD2 matching over 10 bases. V dropped 8 bases and J dropped 9; count of bases not matched to a gene: 15. In germline, CDR1 is MNHNS, CDR2 SASEGT. This CDR3 is 15 amino acids long. The CDR3 region is CASETSGYWAGAQYF. CDR3 sequence (DNA): TGTGCCAGCGAGACTAGCGGGTATTGGGCTGGTGCCCAGTACTTC.

The chain couples TRBV4-3 to TRBJ1-3; no reliable D call. Trimming took off 4 bases at V and 4 bases at J, with 8 bases between the two ends. The germline gives CDR1 LGHNA, CDR2 YSLEER. CDR3 length equals 13 residues. The CDR3 coding sequence is TGCGCCAGCAGCCCCACGAGCGGAAACACCATATATTTT. Residues: CASSPTSGNTIYF.

This clone was detected a few times. CDR3 coding DNA: TGTGCCAGCAGCTTAACCCCTAGAACTGAAGCTTTCTTT. Its protein is CASSLTPRTEAFF. This chain links TRBV7-2 with TRBJ1-1; D gene unclear. V lost 2 bases, J lost 5 bases, and 9 bases lay in between. CDR1 SGHTA and CDR2 FQGNSA come from the germline V gene. This CDR3 is 13 amino acids long.

In nucleotides, the CDR3 is TGTGCCAGCAGCCCCCGACTAGCGGGGGGGTACAATGAGCAGTTCTTC. Translated: CASSPRLAGGYNEQFF. The chain carries TRBV9 and TRBJ2-1; 14 positions agree with TRBD2. The length of the CDR3 is 16 residues. The J segment lost 4 bases and the V segment lost 4 bases, leaving 4 bases of the junction unmatched. The V gene's germline CDR1 is SGDLS and CDR2 YYNGEE.

This clone showed up just once. This chain links TRBV5-5 with TRBJ2-1, with D tentatively TRBD2 (7 bases). Trimming left V 7 bases short and J 4 bases short, with 12 bases between. The CDR3 consists of 13 residues. The V gene's germline CDR1 is SGHKS and CDR2 YYEKEE (reference sequence). CDR3 sequence reads: CASVRGAYNEQFF. The CDR3 DNA reads as TGTGCCAGCGTCCGGGGGGCGTACAATGAGCAGTTCTTC.

The chain is built from TRBV11-2 and TRBJ1-6; D is unresolved. CDR1 and CDR2 from the germline V gene are SGHAT and FQNNGV. This CDR3 region has 16 residues. Trimming removed 0 bases from V and 0 bases from J, with 6 bases in between. The CDR3 coding sequence is TGTGCCAGCAGCTTAGAAGTGAGCTCCTATAATTCACCCCTCCACTTT. Translating it yields CASSLEVSSYNSPLHF.

The chain carries TRBV6-5 and TRBJ1-5; the D is unclear. Trimming left V 0 bases short and J 4 bases short, with 7 bases between. Germline V CDR1 and CDR2: MNHEY, SVGAGI. This CDR3 has 14 amino acids. The CDR3 DNA reads as TGTGCCAGCAGTTACTCGCGGTCGAATCAGCCCCAGCATTTT. This encodes CASSYSRSNQPQHF.

The V gene is TRBV28, the J gene TRBJ2-6; TRBD1 aligns across 7 bases. Germline assignment: CDR1 MDHEN and CDR2 SYDVKM. The CDR3 is 16 amino acids. The trim removed 5 bases at V and 4 bases at J, leaving 8 bases unmatched. CDR3 amino acids: CASSRPGTAGANVLTF. CDR3 DNA sequence: TGTGCCAGCAGTCGACCAGGGACAGCAGGGGCCAACGTCCTGACTTTC.

The rearrangement joins TRBV5-6 to TRBJ1-1, with D unclear. This CDR3 has 13 residues. Per germline, CDR1 SGHDT and CDR2 YYEEEE. V lost 5 bases and J lost 5, with 13 bases in between. The CDR3 sequence is CASSSAGGTEAFF. CDR3 coding DNA: TGTGCCAGCAGTTCGGCTGGCGGGACTGAAGCTTTCTTT.

The chain has TRBV12-2 and TRBJ1-6; TRBD1, the table's D call, was not compared with the DNA. TRBV12-2 is tagged as a pseudogene. The CDR3 is made up of 14 amino acids. Here the CDR3 reads CASRPTGEYSPLHF. The CDR3 DNA sequence: TGTGCAAGTCGCCCGACAGGGGAATATTCACCCCTCCACTTT.

This chain uses TRBV6-4 with TRBJ2-2, with TRBD1 as a possible D gene (5 bases). The CDR3 loop spans 13 amino acids. V was cut by 6 bases and J by 6 bases, with 11 bases left in between. The V gene's germline CDR1 is MRHNA and CDR2 SNTAGT. Written as DNA, the CDR3 is TGTGCCAGCAGCTCAAGGGGTGCCGGGGAGCTGTTTTTT. This translates into CASSSRGAGELFF.

The J gene is TRBJ2-1, the V gene TRBV9, with 11 bases matching TRBD2. Germline-derived CDR1 and CDR2 are SGDLS and YYNGEE. The V segment lost 3 bases and the J segment 5 bases; nucleotides outside the gene matches: 1. The CDR3 has 14 residues. The CDR3 sequence: CASSALAGDNEQFF. CDR3 coding DNA: TGTGCCAGCAGCGCACTAGCGGGAGACAATGAGCAGTTCTTC.

The J gene is TRBJ2-7, the V gene TRBV2; possibly TRBD1 for D (5 bases). Trimming removed 7 bases at V and 5 bases at J, with 21 bases between. CDR1 is SNHLY and CDR2 is FYNNEI in the germline V gene. The CDR3 runs to 15 residues. CDR3 bases: TGTGCCAGCAATGGGGTCCAGGGCTCGAGAGACGAGCAGTACTTC. The encoded protein is CASNGVQGSRDEQYF.